This T cell receptor (beta chain) was identified in a study of beta chain features in type 1 diabetes. In the study overall: Cell yields, gender and age were similar in healthy donors and patients.

V was shortened by 5 bases and J by 10 bases, with 9 bases between the two germline ends. Germline values: CDR1 DFQATT, CDR2 SNEGSKA (reference sequence). This CDR3 has 10 amino acids. Sequenced material consisted of expressed TCRB transcripts (all of the isolated RNA was reverse transcribed). Using immunoSEQ multiplex PCR, the repertoire was profiled, and TCRdb retains in-frame clones only, with some absent. Of 350,000 to 450,000 clones in the sample, about 15% are singletons; the top ten hold roughly 0.035%. The chain carries TRBV20-1 and TRBJ2-4; no clear D gene. This TCR derives from a man aged 25-45 years in good health. Sequencing was carried out using naive CD4+ T cells from blood. DNA for the CDR3: TGCAGTGCTGGTCGGATAATTCAGTACTTC. It is translated as CSAGRIIQYF.